Sequencing of this T cell receptor beta chain was carried out in a study of T cell clones after liver transplantation. On the study more broadly: Three of the eight recipients were HCV-positive; the rest had non-autoimmune, non-viral transplant indications. Patients counted as tolerant after at least one year off all immunosuppression, enzymes not exceeding twice normal. Overall study results and limits: In most of the 8 subjects, circulating graft-donor-reactive CD4 TCRbeta sequences fell significantly after transplant.

The trim removed 5 bases at V and 8 bases at J, leaving 9 bases unmatched. This CDR3 has 15 residues. CDR1 MDHEN and CDR2 SYDVKM come from the germline V gene. For this clone: Its antigen is unidentified.

Sequenced by immunoSEQ multiplex PCR; TCRdb stores in-frame clones only, minus some. The sample holds about 80,000 clones, nearly 85% seen once. The TCR originated in a human patient who received a liver transplant. Some T cells could come from the graft donor. The specimen was CD4+ T cells from blood, collected around 45 months after liver transplant. The chain is built from TRBV28 and TRBJ2-1, with 10 bases fitting TRBD2. The chain's CDR3 is CASSTAGTSVHEQFF. The CDR3 DNA follows: TGTGCCAGCAGTACCGCCGGGACTAGCGTCCATGAGCAGTTCTTC.